This T cell receptor beta chain was identified in a study of blood T cell repertoires in COVID-19. Background on the study: T cells, B-cell-depleted T cells, or PBMCs supplied cDNA or gDNA.

The protocol was immunoSEQ multiplex PCR, while the TCRdb copy is restricted to in-frame clones and leaves out a portion. The sample holds around 110,000 clones, around 88% seen once. The source of this sequence is a man aged 45-60 years with active or convalescent COVID-19. The sequenced sample was peripheral blood.

CDR3 bases: TGTGCCAGCTCTCCGAACAGGGACATGAACACTGAAGCTTTCTTT. It codes for CASSPNRDMNTEAFF. The chain couples TRBV18 to TRBJ1-1; D may be TRBD1 (6 bases). Trimming pared 6 bases from V and 0 bases from J, leaving 14 bases between. The V gene's germline CDR1 is KGHSH and CDR2 LQKENI. The CDR3 has 15 amino acids. The whole variable domain, filled in from reference TRBV18 and TRBJ1-1, reads NAGVMQNPRHLVRRRGQEARLRCSPMKGHSHVYWYRQLPEEGLKFMVYLQKENIIDESGMPKERFSAEFPKEGPSILRIQQVVRGDSAAYFCASSPNRDMNTEAFFGQGTRLTVV.